One sample yielded the 21 T cell receptor beta chains listed below, sequenced in a study of control samples from healthy donors and cancer patients. Only in-frame clones appear in the TCRdb table, and some are missing; sequencing was by immunoSEQ multiplex PCR. Counted here are under 130,000 clones, roughly 85% occurring once; the ten biggest clones make up less than 15%. Sequenced material: blood. Source of these receptors: a woman aged 45-60 years in good health.

This chain connects TRBV3-1 (or the pseudogene TRBV3-2) to TRBJ1-4; D unresolved. The CDR3 loop spans 15 amino acids. Trimming shortened V by 3 bases and J by 5 bases, and 13 bases separated the two germline ends. The germline V gene has CDR1 LGHDT and CDR2 YNNKEL (reference sequence). The CDR3 loop reads CASSHSGLLNEKLFF. The CDR3 coding sequence is TGTGCCAGCAGCCACTCGGGTTTGCTCAATGAAAAACTGTTTTTT.

The rearrangement joins TRBV4-3 to TRBJ1-1; D remains unclear. This CDR3 contains 14 residues. Between the trimmed V and J ends, which lost 1 base and 0 bases, there was a span of 6 bases. Germline V gene data show CDR1 as LGHNA and CDR2 as YSLEER. The CDR3 bases are TGCGCCAGCAGCCAAGTGATCCTGAACACTGAAGCTTTCTTT. The encoded protein is CASSQVILNTEAFF.

This chain connects TRBV7-9 to TRBJ1-2; D is undetermined. The germline V gene encodes CDR1 SEHNR and CDR2 FQNEAQ (reference sequence). Trimming removed 2 bases at V and 8 bases at J, with 18 bases between. The CDR3 is 15 residues long. CDR3 sequence (DNA): TGTGCCAGCAGCTTATTTGAGAGGCCTCTCTTAGGCTACACCTTC. Amino acids: CASSLFERPLLGYTF.

This chain joins TRBV21-1 and TRBJ1-1. TRBV21-1 is flagged as a pseudogene. This CDR3 is built from 14 residues. The CDR3 DNA is TGTGCCAGCACCCCCCTGGGACTAAACACTGAAGCTTTCTTT. It is translated as CASTPLGLNTEAFF.

This chain connects TRBV20-1 to TRBJ2-5; tentatively, D is TRBD2 (5 bases). Looked up from germline, CDR1 is DFQATT and CDR2 is SNEGSKA (reference sequence). Trimming removed 3 bases from V and 7 bases from J, with 18 bases in between. This CDR3 has 14 residues. The CDR3 DNA reads as TGCAGTGCTAGTGGGTCCCCGAGAGAGGGGACCCAGTACTTC. Protein: CSASGSPREGTQYF.

V usage is TRBV18 and J usage is TRBJ1-5; TRBD1 matches at 9 bases. Germline-derived CDR1 and CDR2 are KGHSH and LQKENI. The length of the CDR3 is 15 residues. Trimming at V came to 3 bases and at J to 6 bases, leaving 6 bases not matched to a gene. The CDR3 nucleotides are TGTGCCAGCTCACCCGGGGGGGGACAGGGTCAGCCCCAGCATTTT. Translating gives CASSPGGGQGQPQHF. The whole variable domain, filled in from reference TRBV18 and TRBJ1-5, reads NAGVMQNPRHLVRRRGQEARLRCSPMKGHSHVYWYRQLPEEGLKFMVYLQKENIIDESGMPKERFSAEFPKEGPSILRIQQVVRGDSAAYFCASSPGGGQGQPQHFGDGTRLSIL.

The gene calls are TRBV7-8 and TRBJ2-5; 10 bases line up with TRBD2. The CDR3 loop spans 16 amino acids. The junction had 7 bases not matched to a gene; V was cut back by 3 bases and J by 3 bases. Germline V gene data show CDR1 as SGHVS and CDR2 as FQNEAQ. In nucleotides, the CDR3 is TGTGCCAGCAGCTTTAGAGGACTAGCGGTAAAAGAGACCCAGTACTTC. Encoded protein: CASSFRGLAVKETQYF.

This chain links TRBV7-2 with TRBJ1-1; D gene unclear. This CDR3 spans 13 amino acids. V lost 3 bases to trimming and J lost 4 bases, with 9 bases between them. Germline V gene lookup returns CDR1 SGHTA and CDR2 FQGNSA. For the CDR3, the DNA is TGTGCCAGCAGCTTGGGCGGGAGCACTGAAGCTTTCTTT. It codes for CASSLGGSTEAFF.

Only one count was recorded for this clone. The gene calls are TRBV4-2 and TRBJ2-5; D is unclear. Germline V gene sequence: CDR1 LGHNA, CDR2 YNFKEQ. V lost 2 bases, J lost 4 bases, and 5 bases lay in between. CDR3 length: 12 amino acids. The chain's CDR3 is CASSQPRETQYF. The DNA of the CDR3 is TGTGCCAGCAGCCAACCTAGAGAGACCCAGTACTTC.

The rearrangement uses TRBV30 and TRBJ2-1; TRBD2 matches at 9 bases. The CDR3 sequence is 15 residues long. CDR1 and CDR2 (germline): GTSNPN, SVGIG (reference sequence). The junction had 9 bases not matched to a gene; V was cut back by 0 bases and J by 9 bases. The DNA of the CDR3 is TGTGCCTGGAGTGTAGGGGCGGGAGGGAATGCTGAGCAGTTCTTC. This gives the protein CAWSVGAGGNAEQFF.

The J gene is TRBJ1-6, the V gene TRBV9, with a weak D call TRBD1 (6 bases). The V gene lost 4 bases and the J gene lost 5 bases, with 19 bases spanning the gap. The CDR3 has 17 residues. Germline-derived CDR1 and CDR2 are SGDLS and YYNGEE. The CDR3: CASSPRRVAGDNSPLHF. CDR3 coding DNA: TGTGCCAGCAGCCCCCGTCGGGTGGCAGGGGATAATTCACCCCTCCACTTT.

The chain joins TRBV7-9 to TRBJ1-4; D possibly corresponds to TRBD1 (5 bases). V lost 4 bases and J 5 bases, leaving 14 bases between the germline ends. Germline lookup yields CDR1 SEHNR and CDR2 FQNEAQ (reference sequence). The CDR3 has 15 residues. The CDR3 region is CASSSLLGENEKLFF. The CDR3 DNA reads TGTGCCAGCAGCTCCTTATTGGGGGAGAATGAAAAACTGTTTTTT.

This chain connects TRBV14 to TRBJ2-3, with D perhaps TRBD1 (6 bases). The CDR3 has 17 amino acids. The V gene's germline CDR1 is SGHDN and CDR2 FVKESK. V lost 5 bases to trimming and J lost 2 bases, with 20 bases between them. CDR3 in amino acids: CASSYTTGFDFTDTQYF. DNA for the CDR3: TGTGCCAGCAGCTATACGACAGGATTTGATTTCACAGATACGCAGTATTTT.

J is TRBJ2-2 and V is TRBV19; tentatively, D is TRBD1 (5 bases). V was trimmed by 3 bases and J by 5 bases, leaving 13 bases between them. The CDR3 spans 15 residues. Germline V CDR1 and CDR2: LNHDA, SQIVND (reference sequence). The CDR3 nucleotides are TGTGCCAGTAGTATTATAACAGGCGGAACCGGGGAGCTGTTTTTT. This gives the protein CASSIITGGTGELFF.

This clone was picked up a small number of times. V gene TRBV29-1 combines with J gene TRBJ2-2; the match to TRBD1 covers 9 bases. J lost 5 bases, V lost 3 bases, and 4 bases had no gene match. Germline CDR1 SQVTM, CDR2 ANQGSEA. CDR3 length equals 14 residues. CDR3 nucleotide sequence: TGCAGCGTTGATTGGGACAGGGATACCGGGGAGCTGTTTTTT. Residues: CSVDWDRDTGELFF.

This clone came up a few times. The rearrangement uses TRBV18 and TRBJ1-5; no definite D call. In germline, CDR1 is KGHSH, CDR2 LQKENI. V was trimmed by 0 bases and J by 1 base, leaving 4 bases between them. The CDR3 runs to 14 residues. This CDR3 is CASSPPASNQPQHF. The CDR3 nucleotides are TGTGCCAGCTCACCACCGGCCAGCAATCAGCCCCAGCATTTT. The full variable domain, with the rest looked up from reference TRBV18 and TRBJ1-5, is NAGVMQNPRHLVRRRGQEARLRCSPMKGHSHVYWYRQLPEEGLKFMVYLQKENIIDESGMPKERFSAEFPKEGPSILRIQQVVRGDSAAYFCASSPPASNQPQHFGDGTRLSIL.

This clone was picked up a small number of times. The chain has TRBV27 and TRBJ1-4, with TRBD1 as a possible D gene (6 bases). This CDR3 spans 14 amino acids. Trimming cost V 1 base and J 7 bases, with 10 bases left between them. Germline V gives CDR1 MNHEY, CDR2 SMNVEV (reference sequence). CDR3 region: CASSLLGAGEKLFF. CDR3 in DNA: TGTGCCAGCAGTTTATTGGGGGCCGGTGAAAAACTGTTTTTT.

The chain has TRBV3-1 (or the pseudogene TRBV3-2) and TRBJ1-1, with D perhaps matching TRBD1 (6 bases). The ends were cut back, 4 bases at V and 6 bases at J, with 18 bases in the middle. The CDR3 is made up of 15 amino acids. The germline gives CDR1 LGHDT, CDR2 YNNKEL (reference sequence). The CDR3 sequence: CASSPQKGGSSEAFF. The CDR3, as DNA: TGTGCCAGCAGCCCTCAAAAGGGGGGCTCGTCTGAAGCTTTCTTT.

The gene calls are TRBV6-2 or TRBV6-3 and TRBJ1-1; maybe TRBD1 (5 bases). V was pared by 2 bases and J by 6 bases, with 10 bases between. CDR1 and CDR2 (germline): MNHEY, SVGEGT. The CDR3 has 13 amino acids. The CDR3 DNA reads as TGTGCCAGCAGTTACGCGATGGGGGCTGAAGCTTTCTTT. Residues: CASSYAMGAEAFF.

This chain connects TRBV7-2 to TRBJ2-1; TRBD2 matches at 9 bases. The CDR3 runs 17 residues. Looked up from germline, CDR1 is SGHTA and CDR2 is FQGNSA. Trimming cost V 3 bases and J 5 bases; bases outside gene matches: 11. As DNA, the CDR3 is TGTGCCAGCAGCTTCCCGGGGCATCTAGCGGGGAACAATGAGCAGTTCTTC. Its protein product is CASSFPGHLAGNNEQFF.

V and J are TRBV7-9 and TRBJ1-4, with TRBD1 identical over 7 bases. Germline lookup yields CDR1 SEHNR and CDR2 FQNEAQ (reference sequence). CDR3 length: 15 residues. V lost 0 bases, J lost 5 bases, and 3 bases stayed unmatched. The CDR3 spells CASSLAAGGNEKLFF. CDR3 nucleotide sequence: TGTGCCAGCAGCTTAGCCGCAGGGGGGAATGAAAAACTGTTTTTT.